In this sample, the clone carrying this T cell receptor (beta chain) turned up once. Its antigen remains unknown. Only in-frame clones appear in the TCRdb table, and some are missing; sequencing was by immunoSEQ multiplex PCR. Found here are about 12,000 clones, roughly 50% of them singletons; the top ten hold roughly 9.7%. These data belong to a study of T cell clonotyping in hematopoietic cell transplantation. Study-level points and caveats: Recipient TCR diversity dropped after transplant; expanded clonotypes rose from day 30 to 180.

Germline V CDR1 and CDR2: SQVTM, ANQGSEA. J lost 6 bases, V lost 6 bases, and 0 bases had no gene match. The length of the CDR3 is 11 residues. This TCR came from a man aged 50 to 59 in good health. Some clones in this sample may be carry-over from other donors' samples. The gene calls are TRBV29-1 and TRBJ2-7; 12 bases are shared with TRBD2. The specimen sequenced was peripheral blood mononuclear cells. For the CDR3, the DNA is TGCAGCGTGACTAGCGGGAGCGAGCAGTACTTC. Translation gives CSVTSGSEQYF.